This T cell receptor (beta chain) was profiled in a study of cytomegalovirus exposure and HLA in healthy donors. Findings of the study overall: Associated with HLA alleles at 0.05 false discovery rate in a later analysis were 16,951 TCR beta sequences.

A word on this clone: The antigen remains unidentified.

The CDR3 length is 16 residues. Germline V gene data show CDR1 as GTSNPN and CDR2 as SVGIG (reference sequence). V was trimmed by 5 bases and J by 6 bases, leaving 23 bases between them. Donors likely had unrecorded immune exposures despite being nominally healthy when sampled. PCR employed 60 Vbeta and 13 Jbeta primers. Only in-frame clones appear in the TCRdb table, and some are missing; sequencing was by immunoSEQ multiplex PCR. Seen here are approximately 220,000 clones, around 80% observed once, and the top ten hold approximately 0.63%. The specimen sequenced was PBMCs. The receptor was isolated from a man aged 18 to 30 in good health and CMV-seronegative. This rearrangement joins TRBV30 to TRBJ1-5; TRBD1 might be the D (6 bases). This CDR3 reads CAWGDNTAYRGQPQHF. Written as DNA, the CDR3 is TGTGCCTGGGGGGACAATACGGCATATAGAGGTCAGCCCCAGCATTTT.